This T cell receptor (beta chain) was identified in a study of blood T cells in healthy people across ages. Looking at the study overall: Using template switching, researchers captured about one barcoded beta molecule for each two T cells. Broader study findings: A roughly linear age-dependent decrease characterized TCR beta diversity per million T cells.

To note about this clonotype: Its antigen is not identified.

A second about 6 to 11 cycle PCR used barcoded and J-beta primers. A single record per CDR3 protein comes from TCRdb applying MiXCR to the 5' RACE reads. Of about 1.4 million distinct CDR3 sequences listed, 55% to 75% are singletons. CDR3 length: 14 amino acids. In germline, CDR1 is SGHTA, CDR2 FQGNSA. Trimming shortened V by 2 bases and J by 1 base, and 8 bases separated the two germline ends. The sample consisted of blood. The clonotype comes from a man between 18 and 35 years old in good health. The chain carries TRBV7-2 and TRBJ1-1; D unresolved. CDR3 DNA sequence: TGTGCCAGCAGCTTATACGGCCAGAACACTGAAGCTTTCTTT. Its translation: CASSLYGQNTEAFF.